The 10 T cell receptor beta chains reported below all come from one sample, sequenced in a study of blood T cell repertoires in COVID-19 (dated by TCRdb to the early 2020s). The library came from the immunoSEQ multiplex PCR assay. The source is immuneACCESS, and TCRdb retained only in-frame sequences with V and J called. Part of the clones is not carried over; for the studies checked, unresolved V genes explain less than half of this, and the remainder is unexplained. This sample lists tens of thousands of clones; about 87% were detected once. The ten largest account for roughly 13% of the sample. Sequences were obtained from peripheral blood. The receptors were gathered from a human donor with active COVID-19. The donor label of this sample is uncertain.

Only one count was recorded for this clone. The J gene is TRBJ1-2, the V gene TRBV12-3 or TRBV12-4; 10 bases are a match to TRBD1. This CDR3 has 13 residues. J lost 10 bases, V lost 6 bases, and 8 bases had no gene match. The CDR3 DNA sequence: TGTGCCAGCAGCCCGGGACAGGGGTTAACCTACACCTTC. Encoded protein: CASSPGQGLTYTF.

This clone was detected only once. CDR3 nucleotides: TGTGCCAGCAGCTTGGACTACAGGGCTGGAAACACCATATATTTT. Its protein is CASSLDYRAGNTIYF. The rearrangement joins TRBV5-8 to TRBJ1-3; D is possibly TRBD1 (6 bases). CDR3 length equals 15 residues. V was shortened by 0 bases and J by 2 bases, with 9 bases between the two germline ends. The germline V gene encodes CDR1 SGHTS and CDR2 YDEGEE.

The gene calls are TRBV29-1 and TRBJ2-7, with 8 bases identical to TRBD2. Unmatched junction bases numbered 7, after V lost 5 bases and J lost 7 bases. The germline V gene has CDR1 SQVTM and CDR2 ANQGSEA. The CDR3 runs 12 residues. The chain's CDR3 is CSVLAGGEEQYF. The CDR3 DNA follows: TGCAGCGTTCTCGCGGGGGGAGAAGAGCAGTACTTC.

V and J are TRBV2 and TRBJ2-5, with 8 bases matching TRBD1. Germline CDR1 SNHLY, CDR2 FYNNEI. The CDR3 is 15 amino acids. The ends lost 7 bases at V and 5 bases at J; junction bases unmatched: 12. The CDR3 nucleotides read TGTGCCAGCATTCAGCCGAGACAGGGGACGGAGACCCAGTACTTC. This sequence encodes CASIQPRQGTETQYF.

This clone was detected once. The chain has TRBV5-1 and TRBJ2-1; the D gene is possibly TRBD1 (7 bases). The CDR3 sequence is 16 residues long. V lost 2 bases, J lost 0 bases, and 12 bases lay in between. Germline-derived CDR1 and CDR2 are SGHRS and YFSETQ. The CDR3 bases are TGCGCCAGCAGCTTACAGGGGAGGAGCTCCTACAATGAGCAGTTCTTC. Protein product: CASSLQGRSSYNEQFF. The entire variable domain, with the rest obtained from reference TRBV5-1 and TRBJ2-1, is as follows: KAGVTQTPRYLIKTRGQQVTLSCSPISGHRSVSWYQQTPGQGLQFLFEYFSETQRNKGNFPGRFSGRQFSNSRSEMNVSTLELGDSALYLCASSLQGRSSYNEQFFGPGTRLTVL.

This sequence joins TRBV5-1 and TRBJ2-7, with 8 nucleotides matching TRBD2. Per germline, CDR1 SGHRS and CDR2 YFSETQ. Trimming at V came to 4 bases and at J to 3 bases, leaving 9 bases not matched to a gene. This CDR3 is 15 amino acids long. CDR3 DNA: TGCGCCAGCAGCCCGGGGGGGGCGAATGACTACGAGCAGTACTTC. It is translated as CASSPGGANDYEQYF.

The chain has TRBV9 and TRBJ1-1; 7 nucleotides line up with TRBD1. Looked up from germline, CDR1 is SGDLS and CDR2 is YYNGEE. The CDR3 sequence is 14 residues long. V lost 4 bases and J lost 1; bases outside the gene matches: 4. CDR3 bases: TGTGCCAGCAGCCCAGGGACAGCGAACACTGAAGCTTTCTTT. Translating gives CASSPGTANTEAFF.

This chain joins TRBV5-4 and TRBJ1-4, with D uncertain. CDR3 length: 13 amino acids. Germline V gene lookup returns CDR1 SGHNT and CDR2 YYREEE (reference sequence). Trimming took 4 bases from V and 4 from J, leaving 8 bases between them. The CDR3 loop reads CASSVGINEKLFF. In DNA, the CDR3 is TGTGCCAGCAGCGTCGGTATTAATGAAAAACTGTTTTTT.

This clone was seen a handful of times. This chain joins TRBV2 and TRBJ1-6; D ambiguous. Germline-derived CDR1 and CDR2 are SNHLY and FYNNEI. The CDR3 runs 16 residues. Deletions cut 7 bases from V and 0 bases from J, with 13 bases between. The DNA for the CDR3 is TGTGCCAGCACCTCTCACAGTTCCTCCTATAATTCACCCCTCCACTTT. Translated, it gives CASTSHSSSYNSPLHF.

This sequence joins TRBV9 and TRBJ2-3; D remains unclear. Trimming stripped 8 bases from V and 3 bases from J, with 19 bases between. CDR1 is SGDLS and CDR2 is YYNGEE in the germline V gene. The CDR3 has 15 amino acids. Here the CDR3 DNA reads TGTGCCAGTTCCCGAGCAGAACCCAGGACAGATACGCAGTATTTT. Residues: CASSRAEPRTDTQYF.